This is a list of T cell receptor beta chains from one sample in a study of T cell responses to AZD1222 COVID-19 vaccine. Here immunoSEQ multiplex PCR was the method, and the copy in TCRdb shows in-frame clones only, minus some. The sample records about 94,000 clones, approximately 81% being singletons. Here the sequenced sample was peripheral blood, taken 28 days after the second AZD1222 dose. The receptors derive from an adult who received the AZD1222 COVID-19 vaccine. Both conserved end residues are part of each CDR3. The D gene is left open where the match is weak. Clone size is given for some rows only: seen once, a few or many times, or a class if the clone is expanded.

D gene: -
J gene: TRBJ1-1
clone size: -
V gene: TRBV6-5
CDR3 DNA: TGTGCCAGCAGCCCCCCATCCAGAGGCACTGAAGCTTTCTTT
CDR3 protein: CASSPPSRGTEAFF

D gene: -
J gene: TRBJ1-6
clone size: -
V gene: TRBV4-1
CDR3 DNA: TGCGCCAGCAGCCAGGAAGGGCTATCACCCCTCCACTTT
CDR3 protein: CASSQEGLSPLHF

D gene: -
J gene: TRBJ2-3
clone size: -
V gene: TRBV7-3
CDR3 DNA: TGTGCCAGCAGCCCTCCGGGCGGAAGAAGCACAGATACGCAGTATTTT
CDR3 protein: CASSPPGGRSTDTQYF

D gene: TRBD1
J gene: TRBJ2-3
clone size: -
V gene: TRBV7-9
CDR3 DNA: TGTGCCCTCACCCTAGGGGACAGGGTCACAGATACGCAGTATTTT
CDR3 protein: CALTLGDRVTDTQYF

D gene: -
J gene: TRBJ1-5
clone size: few
V gene: TRBV30
CDR3 DNA: TGTGCCTGGAGTAGGGGGGGTAGTCGGAACAATCAGCCCCAGCATTTT
CDR3 protein: CAWSRGGSRNNQPQHF

D gene: TRBD2
J gene: TRBJ2-1
clone size: few
V gene: TRBV7-9
CDR3 DNA: TGTGCCAGCAGCTTATCCCCTAGCGGGGGGTACAATGAGCAGTTCTTC
CDR3 protein: CASSLSPSGGYNEQFF

D gene: TRBD2
J gene: TRBJ2-3
clone size: -
V gene: TRBV5-1
CDR3 DNA: TGCGCCACCCAGACTAGCGGGGGGGCAGATACGCAGTATTTT
CDR3 protein: CATQTSGGADTQYF

D gene: TRBD2
J gene: TRBJ2-3
clone size: once
V gene: TRBV20-1
CDR3 DNA: TGCAGTGCTAGTCTCCCTACGGGACTAGCGGTTTTCCTCACAGATACGCAGTATTTT
CDR3 protein: CSASLPTGLAVFLTDTQYF

D gene: -
J gene: TRBJ1-6
clone size: -
V gene: TRBV12-1
CDR3 DNA: TGTGCCAGCAGCTCTGAGGGGGGGTTGAATTCACCCCTCCACTTT
CDR3 protein: CASSSEGGLNSPLHF

D gene: -
J gene: TRBJ2-7
clone size: -
V gene: TRBV6-5
CDR3 DNA: TGTGCCAGCAGTTCCCCGGGTTCTTACGAGCAGTACTTC
CDR3 protein: CASSSPGSYEQYF

D gene: -
J gene: TRBJ1-6
clone size: -
V gene: TRBV4-3
CDR3 DNA: TGCGCCAGCAGCCAAGATAGGATAGGCAATTCACCCCTCCACTTT
CDR3 protein: CASSQDRIGNSPLHF